These T cell receptor beta chains were read from a single sample in a study of cytomegalovirus exposure and HLA in healthy donors. Produced via immunoSEQ multiplex PCR; TCRdb's table is partial and in-frame only. The sample lists about 140,000 clones, approximately 76% occurring once. The specimen sequenced was PBMCs. The source of these receptors is a man aged 35 to 55 in good health and CMV-seronegative. Both conserved end residues are part of each CDR3. The order of the fields is J gene, V gene, CDR3 protein.

>TRBJ2-3|TRBV30
CAWRRDTTDTQYF
>TRBJ2-3|TRBV5-1
CASRREGVSEDTQYF
>TRBJ2-1|TRBV14
CASSQVLGAYNEQFF
>-|TRBV28
CASSFLRNYEQYF
>TRBJ1-2|TRBV7-8
CASSTPGQGDYGYTF
>TRBJ1-6|TRBV5-6
CASSGGEYRNSPLHF
>TRBJ2-7|TRBV7-9
CASSLVVDRRSYEQYF
>TRBJ2-7|TRBV7-2
CASSLGGTGAYEQYF
>TRBJ2-3|TRBV28
CASSFNPATSDTDTQYF
>TRBJ2-7|TRBV9
CASSVDSGFTYEQYF
>TRBJ2-3|TRBV7-3
CASSYSSTDTQYF
>TRBJ2-5|TRBV13
CASSLAGRAAEETQYF
>TRBJ2-3|TRBV4-2
CASSQDREVGDFTDTQYF
>TRBJ2-3|TRBV19
CASSTPDRSENTDTQYF
>TRBJ2-5|TRBV2
CASIRTGGRRQETQYF
>TRBJ2-7|TRBV30
CAWSVLGGDEQYF
>TRBJ1-6|TRBV7-6
CASSLETGGRTPLHF
>TRBJ2-1|TRBV10-3
CAITPGTSGGLSSYNEQFF
>TRBJ2-2|TRBV27
CASSISWQAGELFF
>TRBJ2-5|TRBV28
CASIGRERETQYF
>TRBJ2-2|TRBV6-5
CASSYWREVSGELFF
>TRBJ2-7|TRBV7-9
CSSSLAVKQSSYEQYF
>TRBJ1-1|TRBV7-8
CASSLTLGVGTEAFF
>TRBJ1-2|TRBV2
CASSEQAGDGYTF
>TRBJ2-2|TRBV18
CASSPGLADTELFF
>TRBJ1-1|TRBV5-1
CASSEGGYTEAFF
>TRBJ1-6|TRBV6-5
CASSFGSGNSPLHF
>TRBJ2-2|TRBV6-1
CASSEKAGAGRIFSSGELFF
>TRBJ1-2|TRBV27
CASSLLGGNYGYTF
>TRBJ2-7|TRBV6-5
CASSYSGQGRDEQYF
>TRBJ2-5|TRBV7-2
CASSTRRGRLGETQYF
>TRBJ2-3|TRBV27
CASSFASGTDTQYF
>TRBJ2-1|TRBV19
CASSLATGGANEQFF
>TRBJ2-6|TRBV6-5
CASSYSLGDGANVLTF
>TRBJ2-7|TRBV28
CASSFPLAASSYEQYF
>TRBJ2-2|TRBV7-2
CASSLAVGAGGPGELFF
>TRBJ2-1|TRBV28
CASSLREWNEQFF
>TRBJ1-1|TRBV28
CASSLSAGAGTEAFF
>TRBJ2-7|TRBV6-5
CASRDSAYEQYF
>TRBJ2-7|TRBV6-6
CASSLSSYEQYF
>TRBJ2-5|TRBV29-1
CSVKGQGTETQYF